A single sample gave rise to the 12 T cell receptor beta chains below, sequenced in a study of CD4+ T cells in melanoma. TCRdb keeps only in-frame clones here, not all; method: immunoSEQ multiplex PCR. The sample holds 20,000 to 25,000 clones, about 80% seen once. Sequencing was performed on cells from a culture (not recorded whether cultured in vitro). The receptors here all came from a human donor with melanoma.

This chain links TRBV30 with TRBJ1-2; TRBD1 might be the D (5 bases). Trimming took off 7 bases at V and 6 bases at J, with 24 bases between the two ends. CDR1 and CDR2 (germline): GTSNPN, SVGIG (reference sequence). The CDR3 totals 15 residues. The CDR3 DNA reads TGTGCCTTTGCGACAGCACCCAAAAGATCAAATGGCTACACCTTC. Translating gives CAFATAPKRSNGYTF.

The chain recombines TRBV19 with TRBJ2-4, with a possible D match to TRBD1 (5 bases). Germline CDR1 LNHDA, CDR2 SQIVND (reference sequence). Trimming shortened V by 9 bases and J by 8 bases, and 23 bases separated the two germline ends. There are 15 residues in the CDR3. CDR3 in amino acids: CASQKQDHLGDIQYF. The CDR3 DNA reads as TGTGCCAGCCAGAAACAGGACCACCTCGGAGACATTCAGTACTTC.

This clone has only one observation. The V gene is TRBV19, the J gene TRBJ2-7, with D possibly being TRBD1 or TRBD2 (5 bases each). The CDR3 has 15 amino acids. CDR1 and CDR2 (germline): LNHDA, SQIVND (reference sequence). V shed 5 bases and J shed 5 bases, with 19 bases lying between them. CDR3: CASSPYPGPRDEQYF. The DNA of the CDR3 is TGTGCCAGTAGTCCTTATCCAGGGCCGCGGGACGAGCAGTACTTC.

The V and J genes are TRBV15 and TRBJ2-4, with D perhaps matching TRBD2 (5 bases). Per the germline V gene, CDR1 is LNHNV and CDR2 is YYDKDF (reference sequence). The length of the CDR3 is 16 residues. V was trimmed by 0 bases and J by 2 bases, leaving 11 bases between them. In nucleotides, the CDR3 is TGTGCCACCAGCAGAGAAGGAGAGGGCCCCAAAAACATTCAGTACTTC. Its protein is CATSREGEGPKNIQYF.

V is TRBV10-1 and J is TRBJ2-3, with D uncertain. Germline-derived CDR1 and CDR2 are WNHNN and SYGVQD (reference sequence). The CDR3 extends over 11 amino acids. V lost 5 bases to trimming and J lost 3 bases, with 3 bases between them. The CDR3 DNA follows: TGCGCCAGCAGTTCAACAGATACGCAGTATTTT. Translation: CASSSTDTQYF.

The chain couples TRBV6-5 to TRBJ2-5; 7 nucleotides match TRBD1. Germline trimming cut 6 bases from V and 3 bases from J; bases unmatched to any gene: 4. Germline V CDR1 and CDR2: MNHEY, SVGAGI. The CDR3 runs 13 residues. DNA of the CDR3: TGTGCCAGCAGCTTACAGGGGAAAGAGACCCAGTACTTC. Its protein product is CASSLQGKETQYF.

The rearrangement links TRBV18 to TRBJ1-1; D not resolved. Between the trimmed V and J ends, which lost 2 bases and 7 bases, there was a span of 5 bases. The CDR3 is made up of 11 amino acids. In germline, CDR1 is KGHSH, CDR2 LQKENI. Here the CDR3 DNA reads TGTGCCAGCTCACCAGGAAATGAAGCTTTCTTT. It specifies CASSPGNEAFF.

J is TRBJ1-1 and V is TRBV5-4, with 9 bases aligning to TRBD1. Germline V CDR1 and CDR2: SGHNT, YYREEE (reference sequence). Trimming cost V 5 bases and J 4 bases; bases outside gene matches: 9. This CDR3 contains 15 residues. CDR3 amino acids: CASRLWTGVGTEAFF. The CDR3 DNA reads TGTGCCAGCAGGTTATGGACAGGGGTGGGCACTGAAGCTTTCTTT.

The rearrangement links TRBV5-6 to TRBJ1-2, with 8 bases matching TRBD1. Germline V gene data show CDR1 as SGHDT and CDR2 as YYEEEE. The CDR3 is 15 amino acids. V dropped 1 base and J dropped 2; count of bases not matched to a gene: 4. The CDR3 DNA reads TGTGCCAGCAGCTTGCCCAGGGGGCTCAACTATGGCTACACCTTC. It codes for CASSLPRGLNYGYTF.

The chain couples TRBV29-1 to TRBJ2-3; D is undetermined. Germline V gives CDR1 SQVTM, CDR2 ANQGSEA. Between the trimmed V and J ends, which lost 2 bases and 5 bases, there was a span of 11 bases. This CDR3 has 13 amino acids. CDR3 nucleotides: TGCAGCGTTGAATGGGCTACCGGAGATACGCAGTATTTT. Translating it yields CSVEWATGDTQYF.

The V call is TRBV7-8, the J call TRBJ1-2; maybe TRBD1 (5 bases). CDR1 is SGHVS and CDR2 is FQNEAQ in the germline V gene. The CDR3 is made up of 14 amino acids. V shed 0 bases and J shed 5 bases, with 10 bases lying between them. CDR3 region: CASSLAGGAYGYTF. CDR3 bases: TGTGCCAGCAGCTTAGCTGGAGGGGCATATGGCTACACCTTC.

This chain links TRBV5-1 with TRBJ2-5; D tentatively reads TRBD1 or TRBD2 (5 bases each). This CDR3 region has 13 residues. Germline V lookup: CDR1 SGHRS, CDR2 YFSETQ. Trimming took off 2 bases at V and 5 bases at J, with 10 bases between the two ends. CDR3 sequence (DNA): TGCGCCAGCAGCTTCTCCGAGGGGGAGACCCAGTACTTC. Translation: CASSFSEGETQYF.